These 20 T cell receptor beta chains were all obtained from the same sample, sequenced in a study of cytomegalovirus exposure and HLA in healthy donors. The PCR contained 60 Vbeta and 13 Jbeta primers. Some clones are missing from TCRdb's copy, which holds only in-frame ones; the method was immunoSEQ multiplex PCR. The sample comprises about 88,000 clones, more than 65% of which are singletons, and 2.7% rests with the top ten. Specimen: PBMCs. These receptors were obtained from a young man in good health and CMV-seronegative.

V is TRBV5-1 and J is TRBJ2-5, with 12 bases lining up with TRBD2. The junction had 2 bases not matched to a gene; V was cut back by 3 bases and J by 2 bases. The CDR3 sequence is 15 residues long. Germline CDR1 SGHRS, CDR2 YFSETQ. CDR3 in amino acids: CASSSGTSGQETQYF. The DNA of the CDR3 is TGCGCCAGCAGCTCCGGGACTAGCGGGCAAGAGACCCAGTACTTC.

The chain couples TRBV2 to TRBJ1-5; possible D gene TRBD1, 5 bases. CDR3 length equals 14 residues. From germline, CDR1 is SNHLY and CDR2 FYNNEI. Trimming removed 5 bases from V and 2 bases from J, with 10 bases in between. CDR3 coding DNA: TGTGCCAGCAGTAATCAGGGCGGCAATCAGCCCCAGCATTTT. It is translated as CASSNQGGNQPQHF.

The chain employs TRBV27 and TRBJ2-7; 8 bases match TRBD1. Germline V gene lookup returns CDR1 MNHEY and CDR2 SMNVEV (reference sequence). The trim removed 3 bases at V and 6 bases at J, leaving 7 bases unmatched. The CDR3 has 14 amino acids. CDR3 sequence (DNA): TGTGCCAGCAGTTTTGGGAGGACAGGGTCCGAGCAGTACTTC. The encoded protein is CASSFGRTGSEQYF.

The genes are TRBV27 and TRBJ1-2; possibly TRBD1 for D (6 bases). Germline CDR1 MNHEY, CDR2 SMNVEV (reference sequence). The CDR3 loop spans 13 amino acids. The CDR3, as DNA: TGTGGGGTTTGGGGGGGCCTTAACTATGGCTACACCTTC. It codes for CGVWGGLNYGYTF.

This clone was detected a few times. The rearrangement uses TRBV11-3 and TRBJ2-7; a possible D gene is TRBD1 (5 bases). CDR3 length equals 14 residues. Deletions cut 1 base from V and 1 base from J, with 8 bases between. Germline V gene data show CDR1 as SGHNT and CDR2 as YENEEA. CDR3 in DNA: TGTGCCAGCAGCTTAGGGGCAGGGTCCTACGAGCAGTACTTC. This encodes CASSLGAGSYEQYF. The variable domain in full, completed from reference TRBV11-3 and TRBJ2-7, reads EAGVVQSPRYKIIEKKQPVAFWCNPISGHNTLYWYLQNLGQGPELLIRYENEEAVDDSQLPKDRFSAERLKGVDSTLKIQPAELGDSAVYLCASSLGAGSYEQYFGPGTRLTVT.

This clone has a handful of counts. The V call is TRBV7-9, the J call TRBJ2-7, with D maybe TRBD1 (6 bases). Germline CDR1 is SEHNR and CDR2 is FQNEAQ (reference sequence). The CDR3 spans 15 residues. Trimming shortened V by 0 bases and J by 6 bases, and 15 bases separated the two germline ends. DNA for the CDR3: TGTGCCAGCAGCTTAGCCATTTCGACAGGCTCCGAGCAGTACTTC. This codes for CASSLAISTGSEQYF.

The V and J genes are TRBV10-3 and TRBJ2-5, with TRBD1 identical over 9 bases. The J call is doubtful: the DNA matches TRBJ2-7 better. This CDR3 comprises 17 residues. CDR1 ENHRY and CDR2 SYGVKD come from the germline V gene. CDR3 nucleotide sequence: TGTGCCATCAGTGACGTCGGAGGGGACAGGGTAACCTACGAGCAGTACTTC. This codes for CAISDVGGDRVTYEQYF.

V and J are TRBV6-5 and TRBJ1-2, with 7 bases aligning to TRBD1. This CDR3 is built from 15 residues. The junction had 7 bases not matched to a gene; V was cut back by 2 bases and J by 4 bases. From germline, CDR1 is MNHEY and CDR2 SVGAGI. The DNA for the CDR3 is TGTGCCAGCAGTTACAGCCTTGGACAGGCCTATGGCTACACCTTC. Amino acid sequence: CASSYSLGQAYGYTF.

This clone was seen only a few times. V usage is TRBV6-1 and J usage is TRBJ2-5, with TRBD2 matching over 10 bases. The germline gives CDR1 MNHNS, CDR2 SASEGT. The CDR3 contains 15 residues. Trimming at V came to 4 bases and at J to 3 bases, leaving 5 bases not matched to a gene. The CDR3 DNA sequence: TGTGCCAGCAGTGGTTATACTAGCGGGGAAGAGACCCAGTACTTC. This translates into CASSGYTSGEETQYF.

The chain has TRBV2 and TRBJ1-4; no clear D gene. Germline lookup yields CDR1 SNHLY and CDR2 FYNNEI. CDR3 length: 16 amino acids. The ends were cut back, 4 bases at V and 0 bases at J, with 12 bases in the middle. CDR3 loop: CASSAEIPTTNEKLFF. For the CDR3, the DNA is TGTGCCAGCAGTGCGGAGATTCCGACAACTAATGAAAAACTGTTTTTT.

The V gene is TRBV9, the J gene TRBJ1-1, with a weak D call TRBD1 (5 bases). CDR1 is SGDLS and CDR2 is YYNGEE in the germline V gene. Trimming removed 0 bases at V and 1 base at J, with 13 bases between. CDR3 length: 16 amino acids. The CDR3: CASSVDGGETNTEAFF. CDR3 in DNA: TGTGCCAGCAGCGTAGACGGAGGGGAGACGAACACTGAAGCTTTCTTT.

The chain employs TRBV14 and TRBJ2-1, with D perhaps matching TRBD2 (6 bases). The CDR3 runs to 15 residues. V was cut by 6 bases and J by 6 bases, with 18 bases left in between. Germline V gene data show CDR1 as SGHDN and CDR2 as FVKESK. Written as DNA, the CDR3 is TGTGCCAGCAGTGACTACCGCGGGGTCAGCAATGAGCAGTTCTTC. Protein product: CASSDYRGVSNEQFF.

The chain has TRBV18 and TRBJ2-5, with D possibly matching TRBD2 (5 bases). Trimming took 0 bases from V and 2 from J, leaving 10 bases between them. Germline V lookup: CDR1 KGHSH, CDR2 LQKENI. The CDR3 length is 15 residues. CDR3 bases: TGTGCCAGCTCACCACCTTTGGGGAGTCAAGAGACCCAGTACTTC. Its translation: CASSPPLGSQETQYF.

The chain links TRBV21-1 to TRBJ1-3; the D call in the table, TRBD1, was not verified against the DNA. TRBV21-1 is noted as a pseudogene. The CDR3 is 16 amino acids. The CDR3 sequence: CASSKKDRDSGNTIYF. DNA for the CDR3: TGTGCCAGCAGCAAAAAGGACAGGGACTCTGGAAACACCATATATTTT.

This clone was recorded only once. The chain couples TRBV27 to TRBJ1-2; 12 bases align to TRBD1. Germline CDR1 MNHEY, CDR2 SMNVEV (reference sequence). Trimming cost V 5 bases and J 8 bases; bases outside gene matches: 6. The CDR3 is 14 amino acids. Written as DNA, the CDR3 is TGTGCCAGCAGTACCGGGACAGGGGGCGCGGGCTACACCTTC. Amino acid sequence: CASSTGTGGAGYTF.

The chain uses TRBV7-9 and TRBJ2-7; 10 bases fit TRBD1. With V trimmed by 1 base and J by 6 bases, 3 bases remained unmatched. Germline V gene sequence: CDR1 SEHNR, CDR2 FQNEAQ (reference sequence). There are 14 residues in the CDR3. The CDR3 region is CASSLEGTGAEQYF. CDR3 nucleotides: TGTGCCAGCAGCTTAGAAGGGACAGGGGCCGAGCAGTACTTC.

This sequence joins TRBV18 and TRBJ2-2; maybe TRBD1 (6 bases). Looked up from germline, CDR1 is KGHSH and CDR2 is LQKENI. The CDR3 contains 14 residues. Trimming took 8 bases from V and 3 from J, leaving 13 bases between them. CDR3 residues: CASIEQGYTGELFF. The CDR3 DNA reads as TGTGCCAGCATTGAACAGGGATACACCGGGGAGCTGTTTTTT. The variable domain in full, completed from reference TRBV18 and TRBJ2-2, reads NAGVMQNPRHLVRRRGQEARLRCSPMKGHSHVYWYRQLPEEGLKFMVYLQKENIIDESGMPKERFSAEFPKEGPSILRIQQVVRGDSAAYFCASIEQGYTGELFFGEGSRLTVL.

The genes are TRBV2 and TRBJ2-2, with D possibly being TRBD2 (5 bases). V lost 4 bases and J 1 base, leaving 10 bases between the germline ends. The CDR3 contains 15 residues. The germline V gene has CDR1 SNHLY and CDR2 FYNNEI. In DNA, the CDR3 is TGTGCCAGCAGTGTAGCGAGGGTGAACACCGGGGAGCTGTTTTTT. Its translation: CASSVARVNTGELFF.

The CDR3, as DNA: TGTGCCAGCAGCGTAGACGCAGAGGCGACTGAAGCTTTCTTT. Its protein product is CASSVDAEATEAFF. The V and J genes are TRBV9 and TRBJ1-1; D gene ambiguous. The CDR3 totals 14 residues. V was pared by 0 bases and J by 5 bases, with 11 bases between. Germline CDR1 is SGDLS and CDR2 is YYNGEE.

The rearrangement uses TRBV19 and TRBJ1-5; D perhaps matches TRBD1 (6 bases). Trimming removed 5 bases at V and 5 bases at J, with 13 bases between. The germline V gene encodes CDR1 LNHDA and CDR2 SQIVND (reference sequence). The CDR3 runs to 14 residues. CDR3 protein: CASSADRPDQPQHF. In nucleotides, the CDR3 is TGTGCCAGTAGTGCCGACAGGCCCGATCAGCCCCAGCATTTT.